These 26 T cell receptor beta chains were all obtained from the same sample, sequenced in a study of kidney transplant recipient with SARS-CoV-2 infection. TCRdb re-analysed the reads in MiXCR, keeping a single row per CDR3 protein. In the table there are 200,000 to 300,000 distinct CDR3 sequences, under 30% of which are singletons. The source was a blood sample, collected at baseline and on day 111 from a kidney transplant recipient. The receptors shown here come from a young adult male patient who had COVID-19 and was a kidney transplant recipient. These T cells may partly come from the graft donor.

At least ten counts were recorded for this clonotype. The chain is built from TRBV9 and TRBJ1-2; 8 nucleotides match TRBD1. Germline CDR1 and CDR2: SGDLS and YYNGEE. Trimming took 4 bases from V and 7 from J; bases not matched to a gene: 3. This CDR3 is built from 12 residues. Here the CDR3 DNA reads TGTGCCAGCAGCTTCACAGGGGGTGGCTACACCTTC. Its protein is CASSFTGGGYTF.

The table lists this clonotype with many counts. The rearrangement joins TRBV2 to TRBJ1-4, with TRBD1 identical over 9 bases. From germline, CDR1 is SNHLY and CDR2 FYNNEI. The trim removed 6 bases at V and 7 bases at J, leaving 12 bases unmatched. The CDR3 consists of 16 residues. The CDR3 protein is CASRVGSGTGIEKLFF. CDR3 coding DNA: TGTGCCAGCAGAGTAGGTAGCGGGACAGGGATTGAAAAACTGTTTTTT.

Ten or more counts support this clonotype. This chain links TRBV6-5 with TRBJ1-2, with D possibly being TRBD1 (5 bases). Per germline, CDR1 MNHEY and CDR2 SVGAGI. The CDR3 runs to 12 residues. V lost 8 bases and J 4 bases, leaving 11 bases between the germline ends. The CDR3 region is CASDRDSYGYTF. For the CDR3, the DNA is TGTGCCAGCGACCGGGACTCCTATGGCTACACCTTC.

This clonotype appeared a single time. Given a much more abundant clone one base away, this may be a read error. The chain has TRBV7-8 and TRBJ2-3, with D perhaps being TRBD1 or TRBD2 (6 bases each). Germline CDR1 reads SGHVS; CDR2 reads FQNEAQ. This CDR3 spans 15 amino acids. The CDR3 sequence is CAGTAWPGEADAQYF. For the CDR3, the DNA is TGTGCCGGAACCGCGTGGCCAGGGGAGGCAGATGCGCAGTATTTT.

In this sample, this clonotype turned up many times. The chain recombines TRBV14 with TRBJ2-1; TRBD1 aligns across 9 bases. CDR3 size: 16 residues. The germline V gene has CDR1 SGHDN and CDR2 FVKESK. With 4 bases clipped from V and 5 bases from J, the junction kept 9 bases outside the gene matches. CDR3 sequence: CASSLPGQGTNNEQFF. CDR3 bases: TGTGCCAGCAGCCTACCGGGACAGGGTACAAACAATGAGCAGTTCTTC.

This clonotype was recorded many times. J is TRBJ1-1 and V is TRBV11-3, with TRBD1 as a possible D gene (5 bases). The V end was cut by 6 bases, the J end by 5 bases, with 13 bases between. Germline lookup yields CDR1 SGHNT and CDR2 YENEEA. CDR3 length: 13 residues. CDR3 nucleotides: TGTGCCAGCAGACAAAGGGGAGGTACTGAAGCTTTCTTT. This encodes CASRQRGGTEAFF.

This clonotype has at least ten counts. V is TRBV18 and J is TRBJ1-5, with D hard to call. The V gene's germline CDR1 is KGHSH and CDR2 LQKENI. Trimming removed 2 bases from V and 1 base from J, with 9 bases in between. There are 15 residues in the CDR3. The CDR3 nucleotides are TGTGCCAGCTCACCAGCGCGGCAGAGCAATCAGCCCCAGCATTTT. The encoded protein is CASSPARQSNQPQHF.

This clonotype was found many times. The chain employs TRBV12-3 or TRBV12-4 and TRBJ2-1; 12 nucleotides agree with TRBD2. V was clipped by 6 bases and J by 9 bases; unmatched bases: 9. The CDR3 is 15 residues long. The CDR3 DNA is TGTGCCAGCAGCTCTCTGGGACTAGCGGGCGGTGAGCAGTTCTTC. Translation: CASSSLGLAGGEQFF.

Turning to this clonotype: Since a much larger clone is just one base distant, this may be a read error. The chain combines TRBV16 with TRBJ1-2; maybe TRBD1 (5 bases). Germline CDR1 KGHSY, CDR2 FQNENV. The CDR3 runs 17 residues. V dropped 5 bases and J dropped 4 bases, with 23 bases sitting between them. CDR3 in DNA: TGTGCCAGCAGCAGGGACTGGGTCGTTAGAAAGACCTATGGCTACACCTTC. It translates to CASSRDWVVRKTYGYTF.

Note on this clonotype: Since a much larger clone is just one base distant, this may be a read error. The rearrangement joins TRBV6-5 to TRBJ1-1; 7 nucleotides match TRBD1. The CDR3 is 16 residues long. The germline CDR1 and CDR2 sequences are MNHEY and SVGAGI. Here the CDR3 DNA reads TGTGCCGGCAGTGTTCCTTCCGGGACAGTGAACACTGAAGCTTTCTTT. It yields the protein CAGSVPSGTVNTEAFF.

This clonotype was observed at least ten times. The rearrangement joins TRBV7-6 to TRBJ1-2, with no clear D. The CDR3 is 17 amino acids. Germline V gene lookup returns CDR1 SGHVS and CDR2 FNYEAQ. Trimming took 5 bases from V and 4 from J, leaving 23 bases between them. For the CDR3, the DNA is TGTGCCAGCAGCCGTGGCGATGAATCTCGAAAGACCTATGGCTACACCTTC. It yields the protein CASSRGDESRKTYGYTF.

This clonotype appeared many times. The CDR3, as DNA: TGCGCCAGCAGCCAAGTCATGAGGGTAGTAACTAATGAAAAACTGTTTTTT. Amino acids: CASSQVMRVVTNEKLFF. The chain has TRBV4-1 and TRBJ1-4; D uncertain. Trimming left V 1 base short and J 1 base short, with 13 bases between. This CDR3 is built from 17 residues. Germline CDR1 is MGHRA and CDR2 is YSYEKL.

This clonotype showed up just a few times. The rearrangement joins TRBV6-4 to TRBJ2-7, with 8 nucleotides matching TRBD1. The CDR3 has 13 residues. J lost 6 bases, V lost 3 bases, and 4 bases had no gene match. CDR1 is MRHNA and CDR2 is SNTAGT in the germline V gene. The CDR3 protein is CASSEDRDREQYF. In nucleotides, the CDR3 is TGTGCCAGCAGTGAGGACAGGGACCGCGAGCAGTACTTC.

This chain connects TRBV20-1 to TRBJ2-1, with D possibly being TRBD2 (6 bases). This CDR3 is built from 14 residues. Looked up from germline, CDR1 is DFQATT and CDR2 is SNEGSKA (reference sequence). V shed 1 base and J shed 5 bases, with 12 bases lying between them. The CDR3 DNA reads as TGCAGTGCTAGAGTCCCGGGGGTACACAATGAGCAGTTCTTC. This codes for CSARVPGVHNEQFF.

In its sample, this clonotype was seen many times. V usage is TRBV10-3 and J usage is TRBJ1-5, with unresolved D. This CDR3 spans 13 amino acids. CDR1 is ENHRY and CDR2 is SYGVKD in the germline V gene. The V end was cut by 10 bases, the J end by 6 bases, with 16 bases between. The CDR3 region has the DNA TGTGCCAGCCAGCCGGATCAAGGTCAGCCCCAGCATTTT. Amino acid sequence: CASQPDQGQPQHF.

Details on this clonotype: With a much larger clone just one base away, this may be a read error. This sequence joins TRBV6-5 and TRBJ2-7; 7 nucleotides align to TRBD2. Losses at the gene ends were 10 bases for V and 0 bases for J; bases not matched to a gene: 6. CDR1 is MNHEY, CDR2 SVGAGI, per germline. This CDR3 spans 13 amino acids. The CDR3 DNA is TGTGCCAACCGAGGACTAGACTCCTACGAGCAGTACTTC. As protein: CANRGLDSYEQYF.

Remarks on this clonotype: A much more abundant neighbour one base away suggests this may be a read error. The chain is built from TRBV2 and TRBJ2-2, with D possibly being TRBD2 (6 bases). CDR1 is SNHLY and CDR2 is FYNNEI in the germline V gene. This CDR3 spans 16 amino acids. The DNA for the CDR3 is TGTGCCAGCAGTGAATGGAGGGTTGGAGACACCGGGGAGCTGCTTTTT. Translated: CASSEWRVGDTGELLF.

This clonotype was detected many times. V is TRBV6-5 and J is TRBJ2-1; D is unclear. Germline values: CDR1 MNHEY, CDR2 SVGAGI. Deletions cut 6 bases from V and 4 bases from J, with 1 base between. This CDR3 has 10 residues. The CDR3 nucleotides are TGTGCCAGCAGATACAATGAGCAGTTCTTC. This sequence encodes CASRYNEQFF.

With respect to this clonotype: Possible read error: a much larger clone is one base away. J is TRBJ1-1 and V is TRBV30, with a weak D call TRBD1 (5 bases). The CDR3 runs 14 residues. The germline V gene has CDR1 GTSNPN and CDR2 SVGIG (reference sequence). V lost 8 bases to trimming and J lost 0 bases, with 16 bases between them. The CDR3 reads CARITRGMNTEAFF. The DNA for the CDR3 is TGTGCCCGGATCACCCGGGGGATGAACACTGAAGCTTTCTTT.

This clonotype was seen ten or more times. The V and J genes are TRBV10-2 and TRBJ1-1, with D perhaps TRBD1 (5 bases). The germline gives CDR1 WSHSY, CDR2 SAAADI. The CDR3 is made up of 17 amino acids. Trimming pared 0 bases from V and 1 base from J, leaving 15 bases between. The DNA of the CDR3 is TGCGCCAGCAGTGAGTCCCCAGAAGGGGCTGCGAACACTGAAGCTTTCTTT. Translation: CASSESPEGAANTEAFF.

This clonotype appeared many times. This CDR3 is CASSEGRGHGEAFF. The CDR3 nucleotides read TGTGCCAGCAGCGAGGGCAGGGGGCATGGTGAAGCTTTCTTT. This rearrangement joins TRBV9 to TRBJ1-1; 8 bases are a match to TRBD1. This CDR3 has 14 residues. V shed 3 bases and J 7 bases; nucleotides not matched to a gene: 8. Germline values: CDR1 SGDLS, CDR2 YYNGEE.

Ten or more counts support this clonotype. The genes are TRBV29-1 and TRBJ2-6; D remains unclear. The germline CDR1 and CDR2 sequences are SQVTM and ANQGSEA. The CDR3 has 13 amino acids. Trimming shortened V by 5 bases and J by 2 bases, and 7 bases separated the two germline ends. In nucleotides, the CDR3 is TGCAGCGTTCAGGTTGCTGGGGCCAACGTCCTGACTTTC. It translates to CSVQVAGANVLTF.

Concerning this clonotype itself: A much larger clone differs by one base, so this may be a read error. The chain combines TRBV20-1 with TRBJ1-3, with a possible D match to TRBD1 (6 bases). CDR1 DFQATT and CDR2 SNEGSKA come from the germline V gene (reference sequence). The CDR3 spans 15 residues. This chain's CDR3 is CSARDFKGGGNTINF. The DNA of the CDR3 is TGCAGTGCTAGAGATTTCAAAGGGGGTGGAAACACCATAAATTTT.

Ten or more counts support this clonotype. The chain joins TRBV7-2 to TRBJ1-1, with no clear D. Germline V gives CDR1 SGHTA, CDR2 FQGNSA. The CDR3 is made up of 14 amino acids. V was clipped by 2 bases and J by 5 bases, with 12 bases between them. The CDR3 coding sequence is TGTGCCAGCAGCTTATCACACCTAGGGACTGAAGCTTTCTTT. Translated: CASSLSHLGTEAFF.

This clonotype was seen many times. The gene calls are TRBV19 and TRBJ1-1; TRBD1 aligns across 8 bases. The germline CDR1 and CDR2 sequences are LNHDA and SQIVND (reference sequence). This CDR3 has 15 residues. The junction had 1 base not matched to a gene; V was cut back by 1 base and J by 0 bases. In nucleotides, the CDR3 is TGTGCCAGTAGTATAGGACAGGGGTTGAACACTGAAGCTTTCTTT. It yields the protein CASSIGQGLNTEAFF. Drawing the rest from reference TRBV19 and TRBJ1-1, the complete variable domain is DGGITQSPKYLFRKEGQNVTLSCEQNLNHDAMYWYRQDPGQGLRLIYYSQIVNDFQKGDIAEGYSVSREKKESFPLTVTSAQKNPTAFYLCASSIGQGLNTEAFFGQGTRLTVV.

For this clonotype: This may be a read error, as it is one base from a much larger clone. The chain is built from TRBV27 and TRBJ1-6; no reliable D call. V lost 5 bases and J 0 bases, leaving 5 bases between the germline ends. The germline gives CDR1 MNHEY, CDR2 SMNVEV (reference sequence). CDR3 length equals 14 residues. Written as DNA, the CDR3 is TGTGCCAGCAGTCCGGGCTCCTATAATTCACCCCTCCACTTT. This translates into CASSPGSYNSPLHF.